The source of this TCR beta chain is a study of shared clonotypes between healthy human individuals. Study background: Aged 18 to 49, the donors were a couple of women and three men.

Selected positively for CCR7 and CD45RO-negative, naive CD8 cells excluded terminally differentiated effector memory CD45RA+ cells. The method was immunoSEQ multiplex PCR; TCRdb's version includes in-frame clones alone and lacks a portion of them. The sample comprises roughly 2.1 million clones, about 93% of which are singletons, and 1.5% to 2% rests with the top ten. Trimming pared 0 bases from V and 7 bases from J, leaving 19 bases between. The CDR3 has 16 amino acids. Germline CDR1 MNHEY, CDR2 SVGAGI. For this clone: Its target is unknown.

Study-wide findings and caveats: Rarefaction exposed incomplete sorted-subset sequencing despite large depth.

This sequence was found in a young man in good health. Some clones in this sample may be carry-over from other donors' samples. What was sequenced was naive CD8+ T cells from PBMCs. This chain links TRBV6-5 with TRBJ2-7, with D perhaps matching TRBD1 (5 bases). DNA for the CDR3: TGTGCCAGCAGTTACTCGCGACAGACATCAATACTGGAGCAGTACTTC. Its translation is CASSYSRQTSILEQYF.